The rows below give T cell receptor beta chains drawn from one sample of a study of shared clonotypes between healthy human individuals. Some clones are missing from TCRdb's copy, which holds only in-frame ones; the method was immunoSEQ multiplex PCR. The sample includes 2 million to 2.5 million clones, 85% to 95% of them seen just once. The specimen sequenced was naive CD4+ T cells from PBMCs. Receptors originate from a man younger than 30 in good health. Some clones in this sample may be carry-over from other donors' samples. Both conserved end residues are part of each CDR3. D genes are given only for firm matches. The listing skips clone size in some rows; elsewhere it reads once, few, many or a size class.

cdr3_nt: TGCAGTGCTTACCGACCGAACGAGCAGTACTTC; cdr3_aa: CSAYRPNEQYF; clone_size: NA; v_call: TRBV20-1; d_call: NA; j_call: TRBJ2-7
cdr3_nt: TGCGCCAGCAGCTTGGTAGCACCTGCCTCCTACAATGAGCAGTTCTTC; cdr3_aa: CASSLVAPASYNEQFF; clone_size: NA; v_call: TRBV5-1; d_call: NA; j_call: TRBJ2-1
cdr3_nt: TGCGCCAGCAGTGAAGGGGGGCGCCCCTCCGACGAGCAGTACTTC; cdr3_aa: CASSEGGRPSDEQYF; clone_size: NA; v_call: TRBV10-1; d_call: NA; j_call: TRBJ2-7
cdr3_nt: TGTGCCAGCAGCTTAACAATGGGCGGGAGCACAGATACGCAGTATTTT; cdr3_aa: CASSLTMGGSTDTQYF; clone_size: NA; v_call: TRBV7-9; d_call: NA; j_call: TRBJ2-3
cdr3_nt: TGTGCCAGCAGTCCTCGCGGTGGGGCGCGATCCCACGAGCAGTACTTC; cdr3_aa: CASSPRGGARSHEQYF; clone_size: few; v_call: TRBV5-4; d_call: NA; j_call: TRBJ2-7
cdr3_nt: TGCAGCGTGGCCCGAGGGATGAACTACGAGCAGTACTTC; cdr3_aa: CSVARGMNYEQYF; clone_size: NA; v_call: TRBV29-1; d_call: NA; j_call: TRBJ2-7
cdr3_nt: TGTGCCAGTGGGGTAGCGGGAGCCGGGGGGTACGAGCAGTACTTC; cdr3_aa: CASGVAGAGGYEQYF; clone_size: NA; v_call: TRBV6-5; d_call: TRBD2; j_call: TRBJ2-7
cdr3_nt: TGTGCCAGCAGTTCCCCGGGACTAGCAACAGATACGCAGTATTTT; cdr3_aa: CASSSPGLATDTQYF; clone_size: NA; v_call: TRBV27; d_call: TRBD2; j_call: TRBJ2-3
cdr3_nt: TGTGCCAGCAGCAAGGTGACGGGGAGCTCCTACAATGAGCAGTTCTTC; cdr3_aa: CASSKVTGSSYNEQFF; clone_size: NA; v_call: TRBV21-1; d_call: NA; j_call: TRBJ2-1
cdr3_nt: TGTGCCAGCAGTGCCTCGGGGACAGGGGAGACCCAGTACTTC; cdr3_aa: CASSASGTGETQYF; clone_size: NA; v_call: TRBV28; d_call: TRBD1; j_call: TRBJ2-5
cdr3_nt: TGTGCCAGCAGCCCAAGCGGGAGAGGAGAGACCCAGTACTTC; cdr3_aa: CASSPSGRGETQYF; clone_size: NA; v_call: TRBV28; d_call: TRBD2; j_call: TRBJ2-5
cdr3_nt: TGCAGCGTTGGACGTAGGGTCGCGAACACCGGGGAGCTGTTTTTT; cdr3_aa: CSVGRRVANTGELFF; clone_size: once; v_call: TRBV29-1; d_call: NA; j_call: TRBJ2-2
cdr3_nt: TGTGCCAGCAACCAACTAGGGGCGATGAGCTCCTACAATGAGCAGTTCTTC; cdr3_aa: CASNQLGAMSSYNEQFF; clone_size: NA; v_call: TRBV7-2; d_call: NA; j_call: TRBJ2-1
cdr3_nt: TGTGCCAGCAGTCGGGGTTCCTACGAGCAGTACTTC; cdr3_aa: CASSRGSYEQYF; clone_size: NA; v_call: TRBV2; d_call: NA; j_call: TRBJ2-7
cdr3_nt: TGTGCCACCCTGCACCCGGGACTAGCGGGGGAGTTAACCTACGAGCAGTACTTC; cdr3_aa: CATLHPGLAGELTYEQYF; clone_size: NA; v_call: TRBV25-1; d_call: TRBD2; j_call: TRBJ2-7
cdr3_nt: TGTGCCAGCAGTGAATTCGACGGGGACACCGGGGAGCTGTTTTTT; cdr3_aa: CASSEFDGDTGELFF; clone_size: NA; v_call: TRBV6-1; d_call: NA; j_call: TRBJ2-2
cdr3_nt: TGTGCCATCAGTGGGGGGGACAGAGGCACAGATACGCAGTATTTT; cdr3_aa: CAISGGDRGTDTQYF; clone_size: once; v_call: TRBV10-3; d_call: NA; j_call: TRBJ2-3
cdr3_nt: TGCGCCAGCAGCTTGGGACCCGAGGACTATGGCTACACCTTC; cdr3_aa: CASSLGPEDYGYTF; clone_size: NA; v_call: TRBV5-1; d_call: NA; j_call: TRBJ1-2
cdr3_nt: TGTGCCAGCAGCTCGGGATTTGGGAACACTGAAGCTTTCTTT; cdr3_aa: CASSSGFGNTEAFF; clone_size: NA; v_call: TRBV6-1; d_call: NA; j_call: TRBJ1-1
cdr3_nt: TGCGCCAGCAGCTTGGATATCCGAGGGATAGCCAAAAACATTCAGTACTTC; cdr3_aa: CASSLDIRGIAKNIQYF; clone_size: NA; v_call: TRBV5-1; d_call: NA; j_call: TRBJ2-4
cdr3_nt: TGTGCCAGCAGCTTAGGCCCCGCGACAGGCTCCCCGCAGTATTTT; cdr3_aa: CASSLGPATGSPQYF; clone_size: NA; v_call: TRBV7-2; d_call: NA; j_call: TRBJ2-3
cdr3_nt: TGTGCCAGCAGCATAGGGGGCCCGCGGACTGAAGCTTTCTTT; cdr3_aa: CASSIGGPRTEAFF; clone_size: NA; v_call: TRBV7-3; d_call: TRBD1; j_call: TRBJ1-1
cdr3_nt: TGTGCCAGCAGCAAAGGCGACAGGGTGGGGCATCAGCCCCAGCATTTT; cdr3_aa: CASSKGDRVGHQPQHF; clone_size: NA; v_call: TRBV21-1; d_call: NA; j_call: TRBJ1-5
cdr3_nt: TGTGCCAGCAGCTTTTCGGGACAGGGCTACGAGCAGTACTTC; cdr3_aa: CASSFSGQGYEQYF; clone_size: NA; v_call: TRBV7-3; d_call: TRBD1; j_call: TRBJ2-7
cdr3_nt: TGTGCCAGCAGCTTAGGACTACCCAATGAGCAGTTCTTC; cdr3_aa: CASSLGLPNEQFF; clone_size: few; v_call: TRBV7-6; d_call: NA; j_call: TRBJ2-1
cdr3_nt: TGCGCCAGCAGCCAAGTGAATAGTGTACTAGCGGGAGGTTACGAGCAGTACTTC; cdr3_aa: CASSQVNSVLAGGYEQYF; clone_size: NA; v_call: TRBV4-1; d_call: TRBD2; j_call: TRBJ2-7
cdr3_nt: TGCAGCGTTGAGCCGGGGCTCTATGGCTACACCTTC; cdr3_aa: CSVEPGLYGYTF; clone_size: few; v_call: TRBV29-1; d_call: NA; j_call: TRBJ1-2
cdr3_nt: TGTGCCAGCAGAAGACCGACAGGGCAAGTCTACGAGCAGTACTTC; cdr3_aa: CASRRPTGQVYEQYF; clone_size: NA; v_call: TRBV6-1; d_call: TRBD1; j_call: TRBJ2-7
cdr3_nt: TGTGCCAGCAGCTATTACCCGGACGGGATTAACACCGGGGAGCTGTTTTTT; cdr3_aa: CASSYYPDGINTGELFF; clone_size: NA; v_call: TRBV11-2; d_call: NA; j_call: TRBJ2-2
cdr3_nt: TGCGCCAGCAGCCTGGGACAGACTGATCAAGAGACCCAGTACTTC; cdr3_aa: CASSLGQTDQETQYF; clone_size: NA; v_call: TRBV4-1; d_call: TRBD1; j_call: TRBJ2-5
cdr3_nt: TGCGCCAGCAGCCAACCGGGGACAGCCAATGAAGCTTTCTTT; cdr3_aa: CASSQPGTANEAFF; clone_size: few; v_call: TRBV4-1; d_call: TRBD1; j_call: TRBJ1-1
cdr3_nt: TGTGCCAGCAGCCAACTGCTGGGACAGGTAACTGGGGCCAACGTCCTGACTTTC; cdr3_aa: CASSQLLGQVTGANVLTF; clone_size: NA; v_call: TRBV7-2; d_call: TRBD1; j_call: TRBJ2-6
cdr3_nt: TGCGCCAGCACGGCAGGGGACCCTTTGAACACTGAAGCTTTCTTT; cdr3_aa: CASTAGDPLNTEAFF; clone_size: NA; v_call: TRBV5-1; d_call: NA; j_call: TRBJ1-1
cdr3_nt: TGTGCCAGCAGCTTAGAAGGGGGGCCCTACGAGCAGTACTTC; cdr3_aa: CASSLEGGPYEQYF; clone_size: NA; v_call: TRBV7-9; d_call: NA; j_call: TRBJ2-7
cdr3_nt: TGTGCCAGCAGACGAGGCGGGGGAGACAATCAGCCCCAGCATTTT; cdr3_aa: CASRRGGGDNQPQHF; clone_size: once; v_call: TRBV6-1; d_call: NA; j_call: TRBJ1-5
cdr3_nt: TGTGCCAGTTCCATAGCGGGAGGGTTCTACGAGCAGTACTTC; cdr3_aa: CASSIAGGFYEQYF; clone_size: NA; v_call: TRBV28; d_call: TRBD2; j_call: TRBJ2-7
cdr3_nt: TGTGCCACCAGCAGAGTTTCGGCCTCCGTTGGCACAGATACGCAGTATTTT; cdr3_aa: CATSRVSASVGTDTQYF; clone_size: NA; v_call: TRBV15; d_call: NA; j_call: TRBJ2-3
cdr3_nt: TGTGCCAGCAGCGCCGGCGGTAGCACAGATACGCAGTATTTT; cdr3_aa: CASSAGGSTDTQYF; clone_size: NA; v_call: TRBV7-3; d_call: NA; j_call: TRBJ2-3
cdr3_nt: TGTGCCAGCAGCCTAGGAGGCCCCCAGTACTTC; cdr3_aa: CASSLGGPQYF; clone_size: NA; v_call: TRBV7-3; d_call: NA; j_call: TRBJ2-5
cdr3_nt: TGTGCCAGCAGTGAATATGGTCCCTCTATCCGCTACACCTTC; cdr3_aa: CASSEYGPSIRYTF; clone_size: NA; v_call: TRBV25-1; d_call: NA; j_call: TRBJ1-2
cdr3_nt: TGTGCCAGCATCGGAGGGTACAGACCCTTTGAGGGAGAAAAACTGTTTTTT; cdr3_aa: CASIGGYRPFEGEKLFF; clone_size: NA; v_call: TRBV25-1; d_call: NA; j_call: TRBJ1-4
cdr3_nt: TGTGCCAGCAGCTTTCGACACGTATCTAACTATGGCTACACCTTC; cdr3_aa: CASSFRHVSNYGYTF; clone_size: NA; v_call: TRBV7-2; d_call: NA; j_call: TRBJ1-2
cdr3_nt: TGCGCCAGCAGCCAAGGAGACCGGCGGGTGAGCACAGATACGCAGTATTTT; cdr3_aa: CASSQGDRRVSTDTQYF; clone_size: NA; v_call: TRBV4-1; d_call: NA; j_call: TRBJ2-3
cdr3_nt: TGTGCCAGCACCCGGACAGGGACTGGAAACACCATATATTTT; cdr3_aa: CASTRTGTGNTIYF; clone_size: NA; v_call: TRBV28; d_call: TRBD1; j_call: TRBJ1-3
cdr3_nt: TGCGCCAGCAGCTTGGGCCCAACAGGCGGCAGCACAGATACGCAGTATTTT; cdr3_aa: CASSLGPTGGSTDTQYF; clone_size: NA; v_call: TRBV5-1; d_call: NA; j_call: TRBJ2-3
cdr3_nt: TGTGCCAGCAGTTTAGTCGGAGCAGGGAGGATTGAAGCTTTCTTT; cdr3_aa: CASSLVGAGRIEAFF; clone_size: NA; v_call: TRBV28; d_call: NA; j_call: TRBJ1-1
cdr3_nt: TGTGCCAGCAGCTCTAATTCTGGGGCCAACGTCCTGACTTTC; cdr3_aa: CASSSNSGANVLTF; clone_size: NA; v_call: TRBV7-3; d_call: NA; j_call: TRBJ2-6
cdr3_nt: TGTGCCAGCAGCTCGGAATGGGGGGTTTCTGCTGAAGCTTTCTTT; cdr3_aa: CASSSEWGVSAEAFF; clone_size: NA; v_call: TRBV5-4; d_call: NA; j_call: TRBJ1-1
cdr3_nt: TGCGCCAGCAGCCAAGGGCTCTCCCAGCGTGGGACAGATACGCAGTATTTT; cdr3_aa: CASSQGLSQRGTDTQYF; clone_size: NA; v_call: TRBV4-1; d_call: NA; j_call: TRBJ2-3
cdr3_nt: TGCGCCAGCAGCGCGGGACTAGCGGGAGATACGCAGTATTTT; cdr3_aa: CASSAGLAGDTQYF; clone_size: NA; v_call: TRBV5-1; d_call: TRBD2; j_call: TRBJ2-3
cdr3_nt: TGTGCCAGCACGCAGGGGAACTATGGCTACACCTTC; cdr3_aa: CASTQGNYGYTF; clone_size: NA; v_call: TRBV2; d_call: NA; j_call: TRBJ1-2
cdr3_nt: TGTGCCAGCAGCTTGCAGCTCGGTAACACCGGGGAGCTGTTTTTT; cdr3_aa: CASSLQLGNTGELFF; clone_size: NA; v_call: TRBV5-4; d_call: NA; j_call: TRBJ2-2
cdr3_nt: TGTGCCAGCAGCGATACCGAGGGGTTTCGTGAAAAACTGTTTTTT; cdr3_aa: CASSDTEGFREKLFF; clone_size: once; v_call: TRBV9; d_call: NA; j_call: TRBJ1-4
cdr3_nt: TGCAGTGCTAGAGGACCCTATGGCTACACCTTC; cdr3_aa: CSARGPYGYTF; clone_size: NA; v_call: TRBV20-1; d_call: NA; j_call: TRBJ1-2
cdr3_nt: TGTGCCAGCAGTATCCCGGGACAGGGGAAGGGAGATACGCAGTATTTT; cdr3_aa: CASSIPGQGKGDTQYF; clone_size: NA; v_call: TRBV28; d_call: TRBD1; j_call: TRBJ2-3
cdr3_nt: TGTGCCAGCAGCCCCCGTCCAGGGCCTAATGAAAAACTGTTTTTT; cdr3_aa: CASSPRPGPNEKLFF; clone_size: NA; v_call: TRBV9; d_call: NA; j_call: TRBJ1-4
cdr3_nt: TGCGCCAGCAGCTTCGGGCTGTTACAGGCCGCGAACGGCGAGCAGTACTTC; cdr3_aa: CASSFGLLQAANGEQYF; clone_size: NA; v_call: TRBV5-1; d_call: NA; j_call: TRBJ2-7
cdr3_nt: TGCAGCGGTCAGGCTCAGGGGGGCATTCAGTACTTC; cdr3_aa: CSGQAQGGIQYF; clone_size: NA; v_call: TRBV29-1; d_call: NA; j_call: TRBJ2-4
cdr3_nt: TGTGCCAGCAGGTCGCAGGGGGCGAACACCGGGGAGCTGTTTTTT; cdr3_aa: CASRSQGANTGELFF; clone_size: NA; v_call: TRBV28; d_call: TRBD1; j_call: TRBJ2-2